This T cell receptor (beta chain) was obtained from a study of blood T cell repertoires in COVID-19. The CDR3 is 14 amino acids. CDR1 and CDR2 from the germline V gene are MNHEY and SVGAGI. Trimming cost V 2 bases and J 10 bases; bases outside gene matches: 9. This clone occurred once. The repertoire was sequenced with immunoSEQ multiplex PCR; TCRdb's copy has only in-frame clones and lacks some. The sample has roughly 170,000 clones; roughly nine tenths are singletons. Sequencing was performed on peripheral blood. The TCR originated in a man in his 70s with active or convalescent COVID-19. The chain joins TRBV6-5 to TRBJ1-1; TRBD1 aligns across 8 bases. CDR3 region: CASSYVPQGGIAFF. CDR3 DNA: TGTGCCAGCAGTTACGTCCCACAGGGGGGGATAGCTTTCTTT.